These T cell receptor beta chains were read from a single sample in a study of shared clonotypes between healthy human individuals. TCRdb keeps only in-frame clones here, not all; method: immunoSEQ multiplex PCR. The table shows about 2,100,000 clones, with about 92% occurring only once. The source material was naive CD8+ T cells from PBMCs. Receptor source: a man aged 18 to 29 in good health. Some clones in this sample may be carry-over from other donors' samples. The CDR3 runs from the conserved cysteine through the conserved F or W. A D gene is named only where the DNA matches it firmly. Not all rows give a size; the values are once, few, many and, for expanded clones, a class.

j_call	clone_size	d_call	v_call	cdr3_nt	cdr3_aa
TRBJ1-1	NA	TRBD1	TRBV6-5	TGTGCCAGCAGGGACAGGGTCCGGGACGGTGAAGCTTTCTTT	CASRDRVRDGEAFF
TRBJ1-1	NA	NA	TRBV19	TGTGCCAGTAGCCTGATGAGGGCAGAAGCTTTCTTT	CASSLMRAEAFF
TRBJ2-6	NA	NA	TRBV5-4	TGTGCCAGCAGCTTACGAGGGACAGGGGCCAACGTCCTGACTTTC	CASSLRGTGANVLTF
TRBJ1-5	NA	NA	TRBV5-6	TGTGCCAGCAGCTCCTCTCCTCAAGGCAATCAGCCCCAGCATTTT	CASSSSPQGNQPQHF
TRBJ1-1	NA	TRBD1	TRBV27	TGTGCCAGCAGTCAAATTTTACAGGGGGTGATTAGCACTGAAGCTTTCTTT	CASSQILQGVISTEAFF
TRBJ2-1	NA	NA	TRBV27	TGTGCCAGCAGTTTTTCACCGACCGCCTACAATGAGCAGTTCTTC	CASSFSPTAYNEQFF
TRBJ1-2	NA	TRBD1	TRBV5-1	TGCGCCAGCAGCTTGGCCACCGGACAGGGGGCTCAGGGCTACACCTTC	CASSLATGQGAQGYTF
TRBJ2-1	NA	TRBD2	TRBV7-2	TGTGCCAGCAGCTTAAGGGGGACTAGCGGGAAGAATGAGCAGTTCTTC	CASSLRGTSGKNEQFF
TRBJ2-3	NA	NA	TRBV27	TGTGCCAGCAGTTTATTAGGCGGGGCCACAGATACGCAGTATTTT	CASSLLGGATDTQYF
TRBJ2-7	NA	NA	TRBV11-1	TGTGCCAGCAGCTTAGCGGGGTTCTACCGTTCTAAGGACGAGCAGTACTTC	CASSLAGFYRSKDEQYF
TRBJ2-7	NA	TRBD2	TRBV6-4	TGTGCCAGGACCAAACTTATAGCGGGAGGTTCCTACGAGCAGTACTTC	CARTKLIAGGSYEQYF
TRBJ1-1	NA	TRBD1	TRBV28	TGTGCCAGCAGTTTAGCCAACAGGGGGTCTACTGAAGCTTTCTTT	CASSLANRGSTEAFF
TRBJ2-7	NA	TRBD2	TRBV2	TGTGCCAGCTCACTAGCGGGGGCCTCCTACGAGCAGTACTTC	CASSLAGASYEQYF
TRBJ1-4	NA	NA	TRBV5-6	TGTGCCAGCAGCTTGATGTCAGGAAAACTGTTTTTT	CASSLMSGKLFF
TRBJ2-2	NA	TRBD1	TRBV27	TGTGCCAGCAGTTTGGGACAGGGAGTCACCGGGGAGCTGTTTTTT	CASSLGQGVTGELFF
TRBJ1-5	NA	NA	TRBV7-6	TGTGCCAGCAGCACCCACAGGGATCAGCCCCAGCATTTT	CASSTHRDQPQHF
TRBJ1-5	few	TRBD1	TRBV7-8	TGTGCCAGCAGCTTGGTGACAGGGGAGAGGCATCAGCCCCAGCATTTT	CASSLVTGERHQPQHF
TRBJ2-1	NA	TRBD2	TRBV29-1	TGCAGCGGCGCCGGGACTAGCGGGATTAAATACTACAATGAGCAGTTCTTC	CSGAGTSGIKYYNEQFF
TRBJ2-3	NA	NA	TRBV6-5	TGTGCCAGCAGTTACTCGTCGGCAGAGAGGACCGATACGCAGTATTTT	CASSYSSAERTDTQYF
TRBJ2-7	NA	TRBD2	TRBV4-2	TGTGCCAGCAGCCCCAGGACTAGCGGGAGAAAGGAGCAGTACTTC	CASSPRTSGRKEQYF
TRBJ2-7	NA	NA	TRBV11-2	TGTGCCAGCAGCTTAGATTTGGTCGGCGAGCAGTACTTC	CASSLDLVGEQYF
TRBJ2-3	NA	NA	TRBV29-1	TGCAGCGTTGAGGGTCTAGCTCACGCAGATACGCAGTATTTT	CSVEGLAHADTQYF
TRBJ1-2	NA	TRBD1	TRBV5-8	TGTGCCAGCAGGGAATACAGGGGACTCTATGGCTACACCTTC	CASREYRGLYGYTF
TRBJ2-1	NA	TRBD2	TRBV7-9	TGTGCCAGCAACCCACTCTACGGGACTAGCGGGACCAATGAGCAGTTCTTC	CASNPLYGTSGTNEQFF
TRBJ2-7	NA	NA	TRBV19	TGTGCCAGTAGTGACCCCAGTGAACTGGAGCAGTACTTC	CASSDPSELEQYF
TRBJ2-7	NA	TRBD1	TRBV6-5	TGTGCCAGCAGTGACTCCGGGACAGCCTACGAGCAGTACTTC	CASSDSGTAYEQYF
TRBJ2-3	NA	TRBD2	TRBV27	TGTGCCAGCAGACTAGCGGGGGCAGATACGCAGTATTTT	CASRLAGADTQYF
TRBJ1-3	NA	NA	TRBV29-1	TGCAGCGTTGTGGCCTCTGGAAACACCATATATTTT	CSVVASGNTIYF
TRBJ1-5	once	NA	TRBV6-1	TGTGCCAGCAGTGGATACGGAGGCAATCAGCCCCAGCATTTT	CASSGYGGNQPQHF
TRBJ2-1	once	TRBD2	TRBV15	TGTGCCACCAGCAGACCGGGGACTAGCGGGATCTATGAGCAGTTCTTC	CATSRPGTSGIYEQFF
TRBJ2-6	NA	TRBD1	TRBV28	TGTGCCAGCAGCCCCCGGGACAGTCACTCTGGGGCCAACGTCCTGACTTTC	CASSPRDSHSGANVLTF
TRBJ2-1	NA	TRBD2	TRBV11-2	TGTGCCAGCAGCTTAATTTTGGCTAGCGGGAGTTTTCGGTTCTTC	CASSLILASGSFRFF
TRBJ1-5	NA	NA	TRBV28	TGTGCCAGCTGCGCTTTATATAGCAATCAGCCCCAGCATTTT	CASCALYSNQPQHF
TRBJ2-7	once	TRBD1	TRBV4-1	TGCGCCAGCAGCCAAGGCCGGGACAGATACGAGCAGTACTTC	CASSQGRDRYEQYF
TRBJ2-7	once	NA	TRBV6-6	TGTGCCAGCACATCTGGGATCTCCTACGAGCAGTACTTC	CASTSGISYEQYF
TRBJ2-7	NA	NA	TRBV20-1	TGCAGTGCTATCTCCTGGTACGAGCAGTACTTC	CSAISWYEQYF
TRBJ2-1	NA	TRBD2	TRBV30	TGTGCCTGGAGTACCCTCGACCGATCCGGACTAGCGGCACTGGCTGAGCAGTTCTTC	CAWSTLDRSGLAALAEQFF
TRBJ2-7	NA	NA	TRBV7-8	TGTGCCAGCAGCACGGACGACTCGGAGCAGTACTTC	CASSTDDSEQYF
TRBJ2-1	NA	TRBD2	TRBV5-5	TGTGCCAGCAGTTTACCCGGGACTAGCGGGAGGGCCGGCCCCTTCTTC	CASSLPGTSGRAGPFF
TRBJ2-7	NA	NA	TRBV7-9	TGTGCCAGCGCCGACTGGAGGGCCTACGAGCAGTACTTC	CASADWRAYEQYF
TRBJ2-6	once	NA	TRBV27	TGTGCCAGCAGTTTAAGCCTCCCGGTCTCTGGGGCCAACGTCCTGACTTTC	CASSLSLPVSGANVLTF
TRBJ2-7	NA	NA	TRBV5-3	TGTGCCAGAATCTTCAGCCGCGAGCAGTACTTC	CARIFSREQYF
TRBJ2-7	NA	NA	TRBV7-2	TGTGCCAGCAGCTTATGGGGAGCTGGGGGATTTTACGAGCAGTACTTC	CASSLWGAGGFYEQYF
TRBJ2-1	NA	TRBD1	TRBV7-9	TGTGCCAGCAGCTCGACAGGGTCTGAGCAGTTCTTC	CASSSTGSEQFF
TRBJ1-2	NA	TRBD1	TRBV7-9	TGTGCCAGCAACGGAATGGACAGGGGATATGGCTACACCTTC	CASNGMDRGYGYTF
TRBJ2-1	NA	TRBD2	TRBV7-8	TGTGCCAGCAGCAAGGGGGTAGCGGGAGCTGATGAGCAGTTCTTC	CASSKGVAGADEQFF
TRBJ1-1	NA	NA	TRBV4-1	TGCGCCAGCAGCCAAGCCCAGGAGATGAACACTGAAGCTTTCTTT	CASSQAQEMNTEAFF
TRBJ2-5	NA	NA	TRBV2	TGTGCCAGCAGTGATCCAGGAAAAGAGACCCAGTACTTC	CASSDPGKETQYF
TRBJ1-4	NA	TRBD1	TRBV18	TGTGCCAGCTCACGGGACAGATCAACTAATGAAAAACTGTTTTTT	CASSRDRSTNEKLFF
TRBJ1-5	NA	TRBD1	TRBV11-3	TGTGCCAGCAGCTTAGATTCCCCCAGGGGGGAGCGCAATCAGCCCCAGCATTTT	CASSLDSPRGERNQPQHF
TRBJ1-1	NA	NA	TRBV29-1	TGCAGCGTTGAATCGCTAGAAGCTTTCTTT	CSVESLEAFF
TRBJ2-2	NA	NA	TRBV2	TGTGCCAGCAGTGAGGGAAGGGGCCTCGTCGGGGAGCTGTTTTTT	CASSEGRGLVGELFF